The 3 T cell receptor beta chains below were found in one sample sequenced in a study of OX40 agonist ivuxolimab in advanced cancers. The table came from immunoSEQ multiplex PCR; TCRdb's copy has only in-frame clones and leaves some out. The table lists about 69,000 clones, around 83% of them singletons. Material: CD4+ or CD8+ T cells sorted from blood, obtained in a trial of the OX40 agonist ivuxolimab. The receptors shown here come from an adult with an advanced solid tumor such as melanoma, head and neck, liver or kidney cancer.

This clone has a handful of counts. CDR3 sequence reads: CASSPKGRLETQYF. The CDR3 DNA sequence: TGTGCCAGCTCACCAAAGGGGCGGTTAGAGACCCAGTACTTC. V gene TRBV18 combines with J gene TRBJ2-5; D may be TRBD1 (5 bases). Germline V gene data show CDR1 as KGHSH and CDR2 as LQKENI. There are 14 residues in the CDR3. V lost 2 bases, J lost 4 bases, and 11 bases lay in between.

J is TRBJ2-7 and V is TRBV5-4; D unclear. This CDR3 has 12 amino acids. Germline loops: CDR1 SGHNT, CDR2 YYREEE (reference sequence). The V and J ends lost 4 bases and 0 bases respectively, with 5 bases between them. The DNA for the CDR3 is TGTGCCAGCAGCCCCGGCTCCTACGAGCAGTACTTC. This sequence encodes CASSPGSYEQYF.

This rearrangement joins TRBV11-2 to TRBJ2-3; D not resolved. This CDR3 has 11 residues. The V gene lost 2 bases and the J gene lost 4 bases, with 1 base spanning the gap. Germline CDR1 is SGHAT and CDR2 is FQNNGV. This chain's CDR3 is CASSLSDTQYF. CDR3 nucleotides: TGTGCCAGCAGCTTATCAGATACGCAGTATTTT.